This passage covers 21 T cell receptor beta chains from one sample sequenced in a study of blood T cell repertoires in COVID-19. Using immunoSEQ multiplex PCR, the repertoire was profiled, and TCRdb retains in-frame clones only, with some absent. The sample includes under 85,000 clones, around 83% of them seen just once. Sequencing was carried out using peripheral blood. The receptors come from a man older than 75 with active or convalescent COVID-19.

The rearrangement joins TRBV11-2 to TRBJ2-5, with D unclear. With 2 bases removed from V and 2 bases from J, the gap between germline ends came to 6 bases. The V gene's germline CDR1 is SGHAT and CDR2 FQNNGV. This CDR3 is built from 13 residues. CDR3 sequence: CASSLTLQETQYF. The CDR3 bases are TGTGCCAGCAGCTTAACCCTACAAGAGACCCAGTACTTC.

V gene TRBV29-1 combines with J gene TRBJ1-4, with D possibly TRBD1 on 5 matching bases. Trimming left V 0 bases short and J 7 bases short, with 9 bases between. Germline lookup yields CDR1 SQVTM and CDR2 ANQGSEA. The CDR3 has 13 residues. The DNA for the CDR3 is TGCAGCGTTGAAGATCCGGGGGGTGAAAAACTGTTTTTT. Its protein is CSVEDPGGEKLFF.

This clone was recorded once. V and J are TRBV10-3 and TRBJ1-1; 8 bases are shared with TRBD1. This CDR3 is 15 amino acids long. Per the germline V gene, CDR1 is ENHRY and CDR2 is SYGVKD. Trimming took 3 bases from V and 0 from J; bases not matched to a gene: 3. The CDR3: CAISDSRGLNTEAFF. As DNA, the CDR3 is TGTGCCATCAGTGACAGCAGGGGGCTGAACACTGAAGCTTTCTTT.

The V gene is TRBV27, the J gene TRBJ1-5; no clear D. CDR1 MNHEY and CDR2 SMNVEV come from the germline V gene (reference sequence). V was cut by 4 bases and J by 1 base, with 11 bases left in between. The CDR3 runs 15 residues. The CDR3 DNA sequence: TGTGCCAGCAGTTCCGGGGAGGGAAGCAATCAGCCCCAGCATTTT. Its translation is CASSSGEGSNQPQHF.

This chain joins TRBV19 and TRBJ1-1; the D is unclear. Deletions cut 3 bases from V and 7 bases from J, with 12 bases between. Germline V gene data show CDR1 as LNHDA and CDR2 as SQIVND (reference sequence). The CDR3 contains 13 residues. The CDR3 is CASSMQEANEAFF. The CDR3 DNA sequence: TGTGCCAGTAGTATGCAGGAAGCAAATGAAGCTTTCTTT.

V is TRBV6-2 or TRBV6-3 and J is TRBJ2-3; TRBD2 agrees at 11 bases. Germline V gene sequence: CDR1 MNHEY, CDR2 SVGEGT. The trim removed 6 bases at V and 4 bases at J, leaving 3 bases unmatched. This CDR3 comprises 14 residues. CDR3 nucleotide sequence: TGTGCCAGCAGCTTAGCGGGAGGGCCAGATACGCAGTATTTT. Protein sequence: CASSLAGGPDTQYF.

This clone was recorded once. The V call is TRBV25-1, the J call TRBJ1-3; 7 bases agree with TRBD1. V lost 5 bases to trimming and J lost 0 bases; unmatched junction nucleotides: 10. The CDR3 sequence is 17 residues long. Germline CDR1 and CDR2: MGHDK and SYGVNS. The CDR3 spells CASSPSTGTLSGNTIYF. Written as DNA, the CDR3 is TGTGCCAGCAGTCCTTCGACAGGGACCCTCTCTGGAAACACCATATATTTT.

CDR3 loop: CASGGTGGMEAKNIQYF. CDR3 nucleotide sequence: TGTGCCAGCGGGGGGACAGGGGGCATGGAGGCCAAAAACATTCAGTACTTC. The chain uses TRBV28 and TRBJ2-4; 12 bases map to TRBD1. V lost 8 bases and J lost 1; bases outside the gene matches: 9. CDR3 length: 17 residues. CDR1 and CDR2 (germline): MDHEN, SYDVKM.

The V call is TRBV7-2, the J call TRBJ2-7, with TRBD1 matching over 9 bases. Trimming at V came to 1 base and at J to 4 bases, leaving 5 bases not matched to a gene. There are 15 residues in the CDR3. The germline V gene encodes CDR1 SGHTA and CDR2 FQGNSA. The CDR3 here is CASSLEGQGLYEQYF. The CDR3 nucleotides read TGTGCCAGCAGCTTAGAGGGACAGGGTCTATACGAGCAGTACTTC.

V gene TRBV3-1 (or the pseudogene TRBV3-2) combines with J gene TRBJ2-6; 7 bases are a match to TRBD1. Germline CDR1 is LGHDT and CDR2 is YNNKEL (reference sequence). The length of the CDR3 is 17 residues. Unmatched junction bases numbered 7, after V lost 1 base and J lost 4 bases. Here the CDR3 reads CASSQVQGRDGANVLTF. The CDR3 DNA reads TGTGCCAGCAGCCAAGTACAGGGGCGTGACGGGGCCAACGTCCTGACTTTC.

The rearrangement uses TRBV7-2 and TRBJ2-1; 11 bases agree with TRBD2. J was trimmed by 10 bases and V by 1 base; bases with no gene match: 6. The CDR3 is 15 amino acids. Germline assignment: CDR1 SGHTA and CDR2 FQGNSA. Here the CDR3 reads CASSLGTSGSVEQFF. The CDR3 nucleotides are TGTGCCAGCAGCTTAGGCACTAGCGGGAGTGTGGAGCAGTTCTTC.

This chain joins TRBV7-9 and TRBJ1-5, with 7 bases lining up with TRBD1. CDR1 is SEHNR and CDR2 is FQNEAQ in the germline V gene (reference sequence). V gave up 4 bases and J gave up 9 bases; unmatched junction bases: 12. CDR3 length: 15 residues. The CDR3, as DNA: TGTGCCAGCAGCTCCGTTTCAACAGGGGTTGGGCCCCAGCATTTT. This translates into CASSSVSTGVGPQHF.

This chain connects TRBV5-4 to TRBJ1-5, with D possibly matching TRBD1 (5 bases). The CDR3 covers 15 residues. V lost 4 bases to trimming and J lost 0 bases, with 11 bases between them. Germline loops: CDR1 SGHNT, CDR2 YYREEE (reference sequence). The CDR3 loop reads CASSPGTGSNQPQHF. CDR3 DNA: TGTGCCAGCAGCCCCGGGACTGGTAGCAATCAGCCCCAGCATTTT.

This clone has only one observation. This chain uses TRBV27 with TRBJ2-7; D gene uncertain. From germline, CDR1 is MNHEY and CDR2 SMNVEV (reference sequence). V shed 5 bases and J shed 4 bases, with 12 bases lying between them. The CDR3 runs 13 residues. The CDR3 DNA is TGTGCCAGCAGTACAGCTTTCGGTTACGAGCAGTACTTC. It specifies CASSTAFGYEQYF.

V gene TRBV5-4 combines with J gene TRBJ1-2; 7 bases are a match to TRBD1. Unmatched junction bases numbered 19, after V lost 10 bases and J lost 4 bases. This CDR3 region has 16 residues. CDR1 is SGHNT, CDR2 YYREEE, per germline (reference sequence). CDR3 DNA sequence: TGTGCCGCCTACCAGGACAGGTCGTCTTTTGGCTATGGCTACACCTTC. Its translation is CAAYQDRSSFGYGYTF.

This clone has just a few counts. The chain has TRBV10-3 and TRBJ1-2, with D tentatively TRBD1 (6 bases). Germline CDR1 and CDR2: ENHRY and SYGVKD. V lost 3 bases and J 0 bases, leaving 8 bases between the germline ends. The CDR3 has 14 residues. Written as DNA, the CDR3 is TGTGCCATCAGTGAACAGGGCTCTAACTATGGCTACACCTTC. Translating gives CAISEQGSNYGYTF.

This clone was recorded once. The V gene is TRBV19, the J gene TRBJ2-3; D is perhaps TRBD2 (6 bases). Germline loops: CDR1 LNHDA, CDR2 SQIVND (reference sequence). This CDR3 has 15 amino acids. Between the trimmed V and J ends, which lost 3 bases and 2 bases, there was a span of 12 bases. The CDR3 sequence: CASSIAEGPTDTQYF. In DNA form, the CDR3 reads TGTGCCAGTAGTATTGCGGAGGGCCCCACAGATACGCAGTATTTT. Complete variable domain (other parts from reference TRBV19 and TRBJ2-3): DGGITQSPKYLFRKEGQNVTLSCEQNLNHDAMYWYRQDPGQGLRLIYYSQIVNDFQKGDIAEGYSVSREKKESFPLTVTSAQKNPTAFYLCASSIAEGPTDTQYFGPGTRLTVL.

The V and J genes are TRBV2 and TRBJ2-1, with a possible D match to TRBD2 (7 bases). V lost 4 bases and J lost 4, with 14 bases in between. Germline CDR1 SNHLY, CDR2 FYNNEI. CDR3 length: 15 amino acids. The CDR3 loop reads CASSGTGGGYNEQFF. CDR3 nucleotide sequence: TGTGCCAGCAGTGGTACGGGGGGCGGGTACAATGAGCAGTTCTTC. The full variable domain, its missing parts supplied by reference TRBV2 and TRBJ2-1, is EPEVTQTPSHQVTQMGQEVILRCVPISNHLYFYWYRQILGQKVEFLVSFYNNEISEKSEIFDDQFSVERPDGSNFTLKIRSTKLEDSAMYFCASSGTGGGYNEQFFGPGTRLTVL.

This chain joins TRBV3-1 (or the pseudogene TRBV3-2) and TRBJ1-2; no firm D call. Trimming cost V 2 bases and J 13 bases, with 11 bases left between them. The germline gives CDR1 LGHDT, CDR2 YNNKEL (reference sequence). CDR3 length: 11 amino acids. In DNA form, the CDR3 reads TGTGCCAGCAGCCAACCCTCTCGGTTCACCTTC. This encodes CASSQPSRFTF.

Here the CDR3 reads CAWSRRNTGGAGANVLTF. The CDR3 DNA reads as TGTGCCTGGAGTCGAAGGAATACAGGGGGCGCTGGGGCCAACGTCCTGACTTTC. The V and J genes are TRBV30 and TRBJ2-6, with TRBD1 matching 9 bases. V shed 2 bases, J shed 2 bases, and the junction held 10 bases outside the gene matches. The CDR3 length is 18 residues. Germline V gene sequence: CDR1 GTSNPN, CDR2 SVGIG (reference sequence).

The chain links TRBV29-1 to TRBJ2-2; the D gene is possibly TRBD1 (6 bases). The CDR3 sequence is 15 residues long. V dropped 2 bases and J dropped 5 bases, with 15 bases sitting between them. The germline CDR1 and CDR2 sequences are SQVTM and ANQGSEA. This chain's CDR3 is CSVELRTDGTGELFF. CDR3 sequence (DNA): TGCAGCGTTGAATTAAGGACAGATGGTACCGGGGAGCTGTTTTTT.